This T cell receptor (beta chain) was found in a study of CD4 T cell repertoires in COVID-19. Whole-study results and caveats: Suggested intraclonal diversification: top SARS-CoV-2-reactive clonotypes appeared in two or three memory subsets.

Comment on this clone: What it binds is unknown.

This CDR3 region has 16 residues. Trimming removed 1 base from V and 6 bases from J, with 18 bases in between. The V gene's germline CDR1 is ENHRY and CDR2 SYGVKD. Assay used: immunoSEQ multiplex PCR; TCRdb lists only in-frame clones, some missing. Of approximately 75,000 clones detected, roughly four fifths appear once; the ten largest clones hold around 0.58%. The TCR comes from a human donor who had COVID-19. The chain carries TRBV10-3 and TRBJ1-2; D remains ambiguous. The sample was CD4+ T cells from peripheral blood, taken after recovery from COVID-19. CDR3 coding DNA: TGTGCCATCAGTGAGTTCGTCGACTCACTGGGAGATGGCTACACCTTC. Protein product: CAISEFVDSLGDGYTF.